Shown below are 3 T cell receptor beta chains from a single sample sequenced in a study of T cell changes during pregnancy in multiple sclerosis. Profiled with immunoSEQ multiplex PCR; TCRdb holds only in-frame clones, not every one. The sample shows 65,000 to 70,000 clones, 75% to 95% of them seen only once. The input for sequencing was peripheral blood, taken in the first trimester of pregnancy. The receptors come from a female donor with multiple sclerosis, enrolled in a pregnancy study.

The V call is TRBV6-5, the J call TRBJ2-2, with 7 positions matching TRBD1. This CDR3 has 15 residues. The junction had 10 bases not matched to a gene; V was cut back by 8 bases and J by 4 bases. Germline values: CDR1 MNHEY, CDR2 SVGAGI. CDR3 sequence: CASAFDREITGELFF. In DNA, the CDR3 is TGTGCCAGCGCTTTTGACAGGGAGATCACCGGGGAGCTGTTTTTT.

This clone has only one observation. This sequence joins TRBV7-9 and TRBJ2-1, with a possible D match to TRBD1 (6 bases). This CDR3 is built from 12 residues. V lost 2 bases and J lost 7, with 6 bases in between. The germline V gene encodes CDR1 SEHNR and CDR2 FQNEAQ (reference sequence). The CDR3 region has the DNA TGTGCCAGCAGCTTAACAGGGAATGAGCAGTTCTTC. It codes for CASSLTGNEQFF.

This chain connects TRBV7-2 to TRBJ2-5; D uncertain. The CDR3 is 11 residues long. The ends were cut back, 5 bases at V and 4 bases at J, with 5 bases in the middle. Germline V gene lookup returns CDR1 SGHTA and CDR2 FQGNSA. The CDR3 nucleotides are TGTGCCAGCAGCCCCTCAGAGACCCAGTACTTC. As protein: CASSPSETQYF.